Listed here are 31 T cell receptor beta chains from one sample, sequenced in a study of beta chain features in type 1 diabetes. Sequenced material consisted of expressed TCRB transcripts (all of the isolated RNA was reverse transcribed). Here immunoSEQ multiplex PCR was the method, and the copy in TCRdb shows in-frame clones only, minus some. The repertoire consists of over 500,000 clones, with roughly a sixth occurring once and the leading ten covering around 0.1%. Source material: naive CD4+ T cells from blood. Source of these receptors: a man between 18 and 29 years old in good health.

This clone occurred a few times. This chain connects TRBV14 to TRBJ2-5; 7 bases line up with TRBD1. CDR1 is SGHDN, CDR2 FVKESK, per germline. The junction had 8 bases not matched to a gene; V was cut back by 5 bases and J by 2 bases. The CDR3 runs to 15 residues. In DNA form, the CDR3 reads TGTGCCAGCAGCGGACGACAGGGTTGGCAAGAGACCCAGTACTTC. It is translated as CASSGRQGWQETQYF. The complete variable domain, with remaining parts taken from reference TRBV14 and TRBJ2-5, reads EAGVTQFPSHSVIEKGQTVTLRCDPISGHDNLYWYRRVMGKEIKFLLHFVKESKQDESGMPNNRFLAERTGGTYSTLKVQPAELEDSGVYFCASSGRQGWQETQYFGPGTRLLVL.

Here the CDR3 reads CASSLTGNNQPQHF. In DNA, the CDR3 is TGTGCCAGCAGTTTAACAGGGAACAATCAGCCCCAGCATTTT. The chain joins TRBV28 to TRBJ1-5, with D possibly being TRBD1 (6 bases). Between the trimmed V and J ends, which lost 2 bases and 3 bases, there was a span of 8 bases. This CDR3 has 14 amino acids. Per the germline V gene, CDR1 is MDHEN and CDR2 is SYDVKM.

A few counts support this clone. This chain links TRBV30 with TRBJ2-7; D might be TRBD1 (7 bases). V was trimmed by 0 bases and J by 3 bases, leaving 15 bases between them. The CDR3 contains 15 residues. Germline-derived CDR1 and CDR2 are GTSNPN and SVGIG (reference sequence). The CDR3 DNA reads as TGTGCCTGGAGTGTACAGGGGCAGGGAGGCTACGAGCAGTACTTC. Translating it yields CAWSVQGQGGYEQYF.

CDR3 amino acids: CASIRGTLGDEQFF. Written as DNA, the CDR3 is TGTGCCAGCATCCGAGGGACACTGGGCGATGAGCAGTTCTTC. The chain employs TRBV2 and TRBJ2-1; D perhaps matches TRBD1 (6 bases). Trimming took off 7 bases at V and 8 bases at J, with 18 bases between the two ends. Germline V gives CDR1 SNHLY, CDR2 FYNNEI. The CDR3 has 14 amino acids.

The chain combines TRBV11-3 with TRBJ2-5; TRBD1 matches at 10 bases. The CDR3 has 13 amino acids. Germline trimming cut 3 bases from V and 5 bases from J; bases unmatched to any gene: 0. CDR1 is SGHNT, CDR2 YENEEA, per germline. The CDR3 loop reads CASSLGQGETQYF. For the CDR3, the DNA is TGTGCCAGCAGCTTGGGACAGGGGGAGACCCAGTACTTC.

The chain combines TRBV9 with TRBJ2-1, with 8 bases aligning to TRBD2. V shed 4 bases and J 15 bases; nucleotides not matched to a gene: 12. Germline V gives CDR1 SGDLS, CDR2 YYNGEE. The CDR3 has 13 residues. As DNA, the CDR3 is TGTGCCAGCAGCCGGCCTCCGGGACTAGAGATGTTCTTC. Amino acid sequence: CASSRPPGLEMFF.

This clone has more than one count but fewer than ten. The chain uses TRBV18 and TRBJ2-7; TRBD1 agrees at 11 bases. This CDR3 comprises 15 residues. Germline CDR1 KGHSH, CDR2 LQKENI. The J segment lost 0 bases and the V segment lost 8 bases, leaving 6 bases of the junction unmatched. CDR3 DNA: TGTGCCAGCGGAGCCGGGACAGGGGGCTCCTACGAGCAGTACTTC. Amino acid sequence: CASGAGTGGSYEQYF.

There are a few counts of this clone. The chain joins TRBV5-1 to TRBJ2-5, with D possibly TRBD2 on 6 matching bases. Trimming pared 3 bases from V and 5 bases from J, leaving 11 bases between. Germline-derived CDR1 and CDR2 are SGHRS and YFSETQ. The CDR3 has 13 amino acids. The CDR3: CASSSGVMETQYF. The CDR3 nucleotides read TGCGCCAGCAGCTCGGGGGTCATGGAGACCCAGTACTTC.

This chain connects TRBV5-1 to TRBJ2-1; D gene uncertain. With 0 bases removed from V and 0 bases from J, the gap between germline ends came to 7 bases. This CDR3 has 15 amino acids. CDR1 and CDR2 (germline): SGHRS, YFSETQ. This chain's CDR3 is CASSLASSSYNEQFF. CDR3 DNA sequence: TGCGCCAGCAGCTTGGCCTCGAGCTCCTACAATGAGCAGTTCTTC.

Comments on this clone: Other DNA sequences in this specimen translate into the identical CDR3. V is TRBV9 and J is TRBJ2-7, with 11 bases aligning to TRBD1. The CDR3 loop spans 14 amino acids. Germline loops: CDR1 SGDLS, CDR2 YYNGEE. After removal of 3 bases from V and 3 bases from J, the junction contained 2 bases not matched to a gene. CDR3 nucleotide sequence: TGTGCCAGCAGCGCCGGGACAGGGGGCTACGAGCAGTACTTC. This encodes CASSAGTGGYEQYF.

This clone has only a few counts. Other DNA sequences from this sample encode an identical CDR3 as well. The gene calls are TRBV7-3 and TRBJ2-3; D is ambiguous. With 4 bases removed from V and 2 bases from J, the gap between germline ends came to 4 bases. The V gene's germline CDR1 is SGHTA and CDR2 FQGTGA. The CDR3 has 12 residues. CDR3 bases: TGTGCCAGCAGCTACCTCACAGATACGCAGTATTTT. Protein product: CASSYLTDTQYF.

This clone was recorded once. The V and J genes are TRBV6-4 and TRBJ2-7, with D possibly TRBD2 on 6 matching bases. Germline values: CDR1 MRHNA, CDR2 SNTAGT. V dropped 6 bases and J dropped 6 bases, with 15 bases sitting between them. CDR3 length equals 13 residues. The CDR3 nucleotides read TGTGCCAGCAGCTCCGTACCCGGGAGCGAGCAGTACTTC. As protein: CASSSVPGSEQYF.

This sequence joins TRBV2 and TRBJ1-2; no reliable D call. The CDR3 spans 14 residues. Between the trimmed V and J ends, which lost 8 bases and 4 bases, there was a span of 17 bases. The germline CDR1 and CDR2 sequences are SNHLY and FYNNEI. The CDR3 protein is CASLYAGSGYGYTF. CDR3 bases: TGTGCCAGCCTCTATGCGGGGTCCGGCTATGGCTACACCTTC.

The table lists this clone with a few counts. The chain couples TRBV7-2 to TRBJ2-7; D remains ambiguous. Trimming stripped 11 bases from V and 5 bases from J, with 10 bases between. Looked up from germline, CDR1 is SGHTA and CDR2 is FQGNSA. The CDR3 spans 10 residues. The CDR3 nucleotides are TGTGCCCCAACCATGGACGAGCAGTACTTC. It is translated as CAPTMDEQYF.

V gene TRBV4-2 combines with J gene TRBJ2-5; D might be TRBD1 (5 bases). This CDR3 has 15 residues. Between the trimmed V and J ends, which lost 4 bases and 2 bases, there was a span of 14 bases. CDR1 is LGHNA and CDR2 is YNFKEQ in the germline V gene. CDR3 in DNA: TGTGCCAGCAGCCCAGTGGCTGGACAACAAGAGACCCAGTACTTC. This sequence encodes CASSPVAGQQETQYF.

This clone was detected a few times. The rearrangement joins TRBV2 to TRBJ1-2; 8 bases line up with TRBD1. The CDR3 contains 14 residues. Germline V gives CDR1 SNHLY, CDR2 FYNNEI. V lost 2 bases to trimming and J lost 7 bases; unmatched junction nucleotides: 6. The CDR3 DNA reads TGTGCCAGCAGTGAAAAGGGACAGGCAGGTGGCTACACCTTC. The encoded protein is CASSEKGQAGGYTF.

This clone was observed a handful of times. The CDR3 sequence is CASSGIAGVPDTQYF. In DNA form, the CDR3 reads TGTGCCAGCAGTGGGATAGCGGGGGTCCCAGATACGCAGTATTTT. V is TRBV2 and J is TRBJ2-3, with TRBD2 matching over 9 bases. V trimming: 4 bases; J trimming: 4 bases; junction bases outside the gene matches: 6. The CDR3 contains 15 residues. Germline lookup yields CDR1 SNHLY and CDR2 FYNNEI. Looking up the rest from reference TRBV2 and TRBJ2-3 gives the full variable domain: EPEVTQTPSHQVTQMGQEVILRCVPISNHLYFYWYRQILGQKVEFLVSFYNNEISEKSEIFDDQFSVERPDGSNFTLKIRSTKLEDSAMYFCASSGIAGVPDTQYFGPGTRLTVL.

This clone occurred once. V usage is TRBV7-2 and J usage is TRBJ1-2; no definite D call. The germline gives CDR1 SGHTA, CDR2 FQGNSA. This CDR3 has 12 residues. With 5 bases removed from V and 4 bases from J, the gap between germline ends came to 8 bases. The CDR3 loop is CASSPKVYGYTF. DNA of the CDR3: TGTGCCAGCAGCCCAAAAGTCTATGGCTACACCTTC.

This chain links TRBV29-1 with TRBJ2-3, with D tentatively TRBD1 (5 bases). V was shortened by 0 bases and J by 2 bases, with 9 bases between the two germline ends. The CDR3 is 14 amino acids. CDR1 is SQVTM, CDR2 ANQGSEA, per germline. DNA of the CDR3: TGCAGCGTTGAAGATCCCGGACACACAGATACGCAGTATTTT. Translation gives CSVEDPGHTDTQYF.

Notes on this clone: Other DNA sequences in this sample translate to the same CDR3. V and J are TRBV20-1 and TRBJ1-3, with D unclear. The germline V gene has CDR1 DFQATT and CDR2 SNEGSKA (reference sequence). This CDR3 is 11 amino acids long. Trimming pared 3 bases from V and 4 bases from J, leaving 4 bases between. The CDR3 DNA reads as TGCAGTGCTAGTGGAGGAAACACCATATATTTT. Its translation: CSASGGNTIYF.

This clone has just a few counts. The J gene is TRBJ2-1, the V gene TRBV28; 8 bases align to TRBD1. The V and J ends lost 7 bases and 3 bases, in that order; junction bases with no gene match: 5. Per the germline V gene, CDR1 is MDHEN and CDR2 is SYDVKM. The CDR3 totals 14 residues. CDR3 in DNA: TGTGCCAGCATATCAGGGGGCGTCTACAATGAGCAGTTCTTC. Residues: CASISGGVYNEQFF. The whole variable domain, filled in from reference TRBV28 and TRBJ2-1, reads DVKVTQSSRYLVKRTGEKVFLECVQDMDHENMFWYRQDPGLGLRLIYFSYDVKMKEKGDIPEGYSVSREKKERFSLILESASTNQTSMYLCASISGGVYNEQFFGPGTRLTVL.

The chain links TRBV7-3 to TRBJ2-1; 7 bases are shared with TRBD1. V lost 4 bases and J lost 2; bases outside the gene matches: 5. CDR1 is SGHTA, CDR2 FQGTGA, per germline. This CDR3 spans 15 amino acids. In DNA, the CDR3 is TGTGCCAGCAGCTCAGGGGGAATCACCTACAATGAGCAGTTCTTC. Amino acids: CASSSGGITYNEQFF.

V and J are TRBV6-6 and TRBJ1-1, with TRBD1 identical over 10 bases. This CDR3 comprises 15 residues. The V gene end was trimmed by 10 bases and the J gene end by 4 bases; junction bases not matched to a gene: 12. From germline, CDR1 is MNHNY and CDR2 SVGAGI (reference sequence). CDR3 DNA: TGTGCCACCTACTCGACAGGGGGCAGACGCACTGAAGCTTTCTTT. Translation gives CATYSTGGRRTEAFF.

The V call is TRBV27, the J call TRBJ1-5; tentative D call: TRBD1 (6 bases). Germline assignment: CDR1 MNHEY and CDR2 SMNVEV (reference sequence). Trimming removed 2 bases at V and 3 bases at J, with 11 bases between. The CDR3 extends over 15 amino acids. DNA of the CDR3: TGTGCCAGCAGTTTAGCGACAGGCTACAATCAGCCCCAGCATTTT. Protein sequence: CASSLATGYNQPQHF.

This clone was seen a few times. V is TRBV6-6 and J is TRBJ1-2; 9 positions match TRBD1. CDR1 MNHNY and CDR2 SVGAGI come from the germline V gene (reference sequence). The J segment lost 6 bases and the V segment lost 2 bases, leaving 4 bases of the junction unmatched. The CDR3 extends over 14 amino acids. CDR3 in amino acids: CASSYPTGGDGYTF. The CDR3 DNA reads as TGTGCCAGCAGTTACCCGACAGGGGGAGATGGCTACACCTTC.

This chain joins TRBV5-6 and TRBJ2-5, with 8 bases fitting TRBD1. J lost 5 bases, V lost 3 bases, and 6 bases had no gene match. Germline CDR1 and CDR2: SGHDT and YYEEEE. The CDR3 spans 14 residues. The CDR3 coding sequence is TGTGCCAGCAGCTGGCCGACAGGGGTTGAGACCCAGTACTTC. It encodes CASSWPTGVETQYF.

This CDR3 is CASSLAAGVTYNEQFF. The CDR3 DNA follows: TGCGCCAGCAGCTTGGCAGCGGGAGTCACCTACAATGAGCAGTTCTTC. The rearrangement uses TRBV5-1 and TRBJ2-1, with 8 bases lining up with TRBD2. The CDR3 length is 16 residues. Germline CDR1 is SGHRS and CDR2 is YFSETQ. The J segment lost 2 bases and the V segment lost 0 bases, leaving 4 bases of the junction unmatched.

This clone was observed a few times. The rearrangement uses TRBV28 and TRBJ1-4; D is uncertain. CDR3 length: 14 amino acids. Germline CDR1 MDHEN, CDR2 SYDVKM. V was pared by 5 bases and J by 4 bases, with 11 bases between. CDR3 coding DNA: TGTGCCAGCAGTCTCCGAGAGAGTAATGAAAAACTGTTTTTT. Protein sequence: CASSLRESNEKLFF.

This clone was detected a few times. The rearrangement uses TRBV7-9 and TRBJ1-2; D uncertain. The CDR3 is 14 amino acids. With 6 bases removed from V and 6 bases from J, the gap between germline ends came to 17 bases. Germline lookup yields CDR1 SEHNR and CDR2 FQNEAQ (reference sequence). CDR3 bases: TGTGCCAGCAGTTTTGCCATACAGACTAATGGCTACACCTTC. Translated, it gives CASSFAIQTNGYTF.

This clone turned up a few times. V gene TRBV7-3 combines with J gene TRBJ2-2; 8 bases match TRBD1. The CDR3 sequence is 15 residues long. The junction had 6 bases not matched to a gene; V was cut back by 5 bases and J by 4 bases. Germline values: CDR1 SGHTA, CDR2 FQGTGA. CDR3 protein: CASSLGQGSTGELFF. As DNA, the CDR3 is TGTGCCAGCAGCCTCGGACAGGGTTCCACCGGGGAGCTGTTTTTT.

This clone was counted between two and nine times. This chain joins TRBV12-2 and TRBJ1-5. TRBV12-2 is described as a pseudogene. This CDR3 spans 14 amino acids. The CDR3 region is CASRLRRALEPQHF. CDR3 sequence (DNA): TGTGCAAGTCGCCTCAGACGGGCGTTGGAACCCCAGCATTTT.